This TCR beta chain originates from a study of blood T cell repertoires in COVID-19. For the study at large: Samples taken during acute and convalescent COVID-19 were collected in the United States, Italy and Spain.

Germline values: CDR1 LGHNA, CDR2 YNFKEQ. V trimming: 4 bases; J trimming: 7 bases; junction bases outside the gene matches: 7. This CDR3 contains 15 residues. In the study's own analysis: Estimation of nucleated cell counts relied on the amplification of reference gene primers. The method was immunoSEQ multiplex PCR; TCRdb's version includes in-frame clones alone and lacks a portion of them. The DNA was the basis for D and trimming; V, J and clone size are from that table. This table has about 250,000 clones, roughly 80% appearing once. V and J are TRBV4-2 and TRBJ1-4, with TRBD1 identical over 9 bases. The TCR sequence derives from a woman of 80 years or more with acute or convalescent COVID-19. The specimen sequenced was peripheral blood. The CDR3, as DNA: TGTGCCAGCAGCCCCCGGACAGGGGAAACTGAAAAACTGTTTTTT. Its protein is CASSPRTGETEKLFF.